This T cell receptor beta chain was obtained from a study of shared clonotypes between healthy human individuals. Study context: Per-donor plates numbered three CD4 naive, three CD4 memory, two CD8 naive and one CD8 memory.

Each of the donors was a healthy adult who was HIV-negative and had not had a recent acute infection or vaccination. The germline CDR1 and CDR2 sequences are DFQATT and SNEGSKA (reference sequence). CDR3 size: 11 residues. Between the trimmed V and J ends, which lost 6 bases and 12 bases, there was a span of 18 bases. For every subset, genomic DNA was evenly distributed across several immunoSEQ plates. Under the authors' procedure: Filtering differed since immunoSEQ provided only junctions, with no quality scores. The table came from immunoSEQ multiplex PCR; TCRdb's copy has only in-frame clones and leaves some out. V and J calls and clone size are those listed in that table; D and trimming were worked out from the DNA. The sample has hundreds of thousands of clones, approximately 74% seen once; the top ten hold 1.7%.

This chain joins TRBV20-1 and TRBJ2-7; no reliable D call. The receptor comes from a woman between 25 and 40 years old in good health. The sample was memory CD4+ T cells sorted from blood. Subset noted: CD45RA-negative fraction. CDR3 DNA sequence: TGCAGTGCAGAGGTCGGATCGGGCATGTACTTC. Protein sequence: CSAEVGSGMYF.